The T cell receptor (beta chain) under discussion was sequenced for a study of blood T cell repertoires in COVID-19. Study summary: PBMCs, B-cell-depleted T cells, or T cells provided the cDNA or gDNA that made up the material.

Under the authors' procedure: The assay estimated nucleated cells by amplifying reference gene primers. Assay: immunoSEQ multiplex PCR; the TCRdb copy retains only in-frame clones and omits some. From that table come the V and J calls and clone size; the DNA was used to work out D and trimming. This repertoire shows 48,000 or so clones, 90% found once; its top ten account for 3% to 3.5%. The germline gives CDR1 SGHVS, CDR2 FQNEAQ. With 5 bases clipped from V and 3 bases from J, the junction kept 4 bases outside the gene matches. The CDR3 loop spans 14 amino acids. Sequencing was done on a sample of peripheral blood. The V and J genes are TRBV7-8 and TRBJ2-7; 10 bases map to TRBD2. This receptor was identified in a human donor in a cohort sampled during active COVID-19. CDR3 in amino acids: CASSNRTSGYEQYF. The CDR3 region has the DNA TGTGCCAGCAGCAACCGGACTAGCGGCTACGAGCAGTACTTC.